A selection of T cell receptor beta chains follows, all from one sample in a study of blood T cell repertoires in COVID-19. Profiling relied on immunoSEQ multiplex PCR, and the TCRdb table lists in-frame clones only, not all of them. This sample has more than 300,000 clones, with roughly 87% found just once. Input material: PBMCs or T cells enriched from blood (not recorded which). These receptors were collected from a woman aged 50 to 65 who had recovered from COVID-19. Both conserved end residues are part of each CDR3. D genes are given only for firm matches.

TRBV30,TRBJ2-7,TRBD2,CAWSIGLAGTYEQYF
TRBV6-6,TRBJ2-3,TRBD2,CASSPSLRREAYTDTQYF
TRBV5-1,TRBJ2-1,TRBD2,CASSLTGLAAGNEQFF
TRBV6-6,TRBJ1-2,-,CASSYGTHNYGYTF
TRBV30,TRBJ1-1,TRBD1,CAHRDRDTEAFF
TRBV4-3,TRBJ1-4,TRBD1,CASSHGQGNEKLFF
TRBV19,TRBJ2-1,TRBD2,CASSPRTSPHNEQFF
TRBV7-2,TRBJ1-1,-,CASSLPSLNTEAFF
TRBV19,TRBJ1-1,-,CASSIVSPGTEAFF
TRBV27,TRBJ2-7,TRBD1,CASRMTGGGYEQYF
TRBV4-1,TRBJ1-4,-,CPRSRQGGTNEKLFF
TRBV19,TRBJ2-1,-,CASSGTSGNEQFF
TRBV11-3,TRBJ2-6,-,CASSSGVGANVLTF
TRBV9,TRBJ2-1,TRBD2,CASSRGDAYNEQFF
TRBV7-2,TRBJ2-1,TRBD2,CASSFGDSGIYNEQFF
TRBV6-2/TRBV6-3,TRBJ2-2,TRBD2,CASSPSGLAGRTGELFF
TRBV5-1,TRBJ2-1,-,CASSLLQGLPEQFF
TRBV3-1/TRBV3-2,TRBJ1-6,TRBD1,CASSRGQGDSPLHF
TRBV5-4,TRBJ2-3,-,CASSLERIRTDTQYF
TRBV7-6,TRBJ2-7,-,CASSLGSGGTSSEQYF
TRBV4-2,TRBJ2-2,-,CASSPNGGDTGELFF
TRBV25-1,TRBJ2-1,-,CASSFNPLASSYNEQFF
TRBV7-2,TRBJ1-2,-,CASSLAQKGIRYGYTF
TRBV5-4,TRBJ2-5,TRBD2,CASSLGPSGSGSRRETQYF
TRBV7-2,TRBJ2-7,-,CASSLEAGFGLRGEQYF
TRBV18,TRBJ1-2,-,CASSPVGRRIYGYTF
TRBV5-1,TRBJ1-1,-,CASSFRFRALDAEAFF
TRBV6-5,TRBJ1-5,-,CASSAEGIRPQAQHF